The 14 T cell receptor beta chains in this list originate from one sample, sequenced in a study of T cells in Graves' hyperthyroidism and ophthalmopathy. RNA transcripts were the template for amplifying TCR beta CDR3 regions. First-round RT-PCR targeting the TCR CDR3 was performed with the HTBI primer set. MiXCR was run by TCRdb on the multiplex PCR reads, yielding one entry per CDR3 protein. The data contain 500,000 to 650,000 distinct CDR3 sequences, 12% to 15% of them singletons. Sequencing was performed on blood. These TCRs come from a woman in her 40s with Graves' hyperthyroidism.

In its sample, this clonotype was seen a few times. The junction departs from the called germline gene at one end, perhaps through a read error. This chain links TRBV28 with TRBJ1-5; D uncertain. The CDR3 is 14 residues long. Looked up from germline, CDR1 is MDHEN and CDR2 is SYDVKM. The chain's CDR3 is CANSPLEVNQPQHF. In nucleotides, the CDR3 is TGTGCCAACAGTCCCCTGGAGGTCAATCAGCCCCAGCATTTT.

The chain is built from TRBV28 and TRBJ2-2, with 7 bases fitting TRBD2. Trimming removed 2 bases from V and 4 bases from J; junction bases left unmatched: 7. Germline CDR1 MDHEN, CDR2 SYDVKM. The CDR3 length is 16 residues. DNA of the CDR3: TGTGCCAGCAGTTTACTCCTTGGCGGGAGCACCGGGGAGCTGTTTTTT. It encodes CASSLLLGGSTGELFF.

This clonotype has a handful of counts. The rearrangement joins TRBV6-5 to TRBJ1-4, with 9 bases matching TRBD1. This CDR3 spans 15 amino acids. CDR1 is MNHEY and CDR2 is SVGAGI in the germline V gene. The junction had 7 bases not matched to a gene; V was cut back by 4 bases and J by 7 bases. Here the CDR3 reads CASSSPGTGFEKLFF. The CDR3 coding sequence is TGTGCCAGCAGTTCCCCCGGGACAGGGTTTGAAAAACTGTTTTTT.

There are many counts of this clonotype. This chain connects TRBV15 to TRBJ2-5, with D unclear. There are 12 residues in the CDR3. The germline V gene has CDR1 LNHNV and CDR2 YYDKDF (reference sequence). V was cut by 1 base and J by 4 bases, with 4 bases left in between. CDR3 bases: TGTGCCACCAGCAGAGGGGGAGAGACCCAGTACTTC. The encoded protein is CATSRGGETQYF.

In this sample, this clonotype turned up many times. The genes are TRBV2 and TRBJ2-7; 7 bases are shared with TRBD1. In germline, CDR1 is SNHLY, CDR2 FYNNEI. The CDR3 is 13 residues long. The V segment lost 7 bases and the J segment 1 base; nucleotides outside the gene matches: 4. The CDR3 loop reads CASNPGQSYEQYF. CDR3 bases: TGTGCCAGCAATCCGGGACAGTCCTACGAGCAGTACTTC.

Many counts were recorded for this clonotype. CDR3 coding DNA: TGTGCCAGCAGAGTTTCAGCGGTAACCGGGGAGCTGTTTTTT. Its translation is CASRVSAVTGELFF. The chain carries TRBV28 and TRBJ2-2; D is perhaps TRBD2 (5 bases). The CDR3 is 14 amino acids. CDR1 is MDHEN and CDR2 is SYDVKM in the germline V gene. V gave up 6 bases and J gave up 5 bases, with 13 bases separating them.

This clonotype was counted ten times or more. The V and J genes are TRBV28 and TRBJ1-1; 7 positions agree with TRBD1. With 4 bases clipped from V and 4 bases from J, the junction kept 9 bases outside the gene matches. Germline values: CDR1 MDHEN, CDR2 SYDVKM. The CDR3 runs 15 residues. The CDR3 nucleotides are TGTGCCAGCAGTTCTCCACAGGGGTGGGGCACTGAAGCTTTCTTT. It yields the protein CASSSPQGWGTEAFF.

The chain uses TRBV5-4 and TRBJ2-1, with 10 bases aligning to TRBD2. Germline V gives CDR1 SGHNT, CDR2 YYREEE (reference sequence). The CDR3 sequence is 17 residues long. Unmatched junction bases numbered 15, after V lost 5 bases and J lost 7 bases. CDR3 residues: CASSSVKAGGPLNEQFF. Written as DNA, the CDR3 is TGTGCCAGCAGTTCGGTCAAAGCGGGAGGGCCTTTAAATGAGCAGTTCTTC.

Ten or more counts support this clonotype. The chain links TRBV30 to TRBJ2-1; 9 bases line up with TRBD2. The V segment lost 5 bases and the J segment 2 bases; nucleotides outside the gene matches: 4. CDR3 length: 14 residues. The germline V gene encodes CDR1 GTSNPN and CDR2 SVGIG (reference sequence). For the CDR3, the DNA is TGTGCCTGGGGACTAGCGCCTACCTACAATGAGCAGTTCTTC. It translates to CAWGLAPTYNEQFF. The complete variable domain, with remaining parts taken from reference TRBV30 and TRBJ2-1, reads SQTIHQWPATLVQPVGSPLSLECTVEGTSNPNLYWYRQAAGRGLQLLFYSVGIGQISSEVPQNLSASRPQDRQFILSSKKLLLSDSGFYLCAWGLAPTYNEQFFGPGTRLTVL.

This clonotype was counted many times. The chain combines TRBV28 with TRBJ1-2; the match to TRBD1 covers 7 bases. The V gene end was trimmed by 5 bases and the J gene end by 4 bases; junction bases not matched to a gene: 10. CDR1 and CDR2 from the germline V gene are MDHEN and SYDVKM. The CDR3 spans 15 residues. The CDR3, as DNA: TGTGCCAGCAGTGGGGGGGGGACAGTTAGCTATGGCTACACCTTC. Amino acids: CASSGGGTVSYGYTF.

This clonotype was counted ten times or more. V is TRBV2 and J is TRBJ2-5, with 13 bases matching TRBD2. This CDR3 has 15 amino acids. The germline V gene has CDR1 SNHLY and CDR2 FYNNEI. Losses at the gene ends were 5 bases for V and 4 bases for J; bases not matched to a gene: 4. CDR3 nucleotide sequence: TGTGCCAGCAGTAACAGGACTAGCGGGAGAGAGACCCAGTACTTC. Protein product: CASSNRTSGRETQYF.

This chain links TRBV3-1 with TRBJ2-3; D call uncertain. The CDR3 covers 15 residues. V lost 4 bases and J 4 bases, leaving 15 bases between the germline ends. CDR1 LGHDT and CDR2 YNNKEL come from the germline V gene (reference sequence). Here the CDR3 reads CASSLYVAPPDTQYF. DNA of the CDR3: TGTGCCAGCAGCCTCTACGTGGCACCACCAGATACGCAGTATTTT.

This clonotype has at least ten counts. The genes are TRBV12-3 or TRBV12-4 and TRBJ2-1; tentatively, D is TRBD1 or TRBD2 (7 bases each). The CDR3 is made up of 16 amino acids. V gave up 2 bases and J gave up 8 bases, with 19 bases separating them. CDR3 coding DNA: TGTGCCAGCAGTTTAAGCCAGGGGGAGGGTTGGTATGAGCAGTTCTTC. Residues: CASSLSQGEGWYEQFF.

V and J are TRBV28 and TRBJ1-2; 8 bases match TRBD1. The ends lost 0 bases at V and 0 bases at J; junction bases unmatched: 3. CDR3 length equals 16 residues. Looked up from germline, CDR1 is MDHEN and CDR2 is SYDVKM. The CDR3 loop reads CASSLWGQATNYGYTF. The CDR3 nucleotides are TGTGCCAGCAGTTTATGGGGACAGGCTACTAACTATGGCTACACCTTC.